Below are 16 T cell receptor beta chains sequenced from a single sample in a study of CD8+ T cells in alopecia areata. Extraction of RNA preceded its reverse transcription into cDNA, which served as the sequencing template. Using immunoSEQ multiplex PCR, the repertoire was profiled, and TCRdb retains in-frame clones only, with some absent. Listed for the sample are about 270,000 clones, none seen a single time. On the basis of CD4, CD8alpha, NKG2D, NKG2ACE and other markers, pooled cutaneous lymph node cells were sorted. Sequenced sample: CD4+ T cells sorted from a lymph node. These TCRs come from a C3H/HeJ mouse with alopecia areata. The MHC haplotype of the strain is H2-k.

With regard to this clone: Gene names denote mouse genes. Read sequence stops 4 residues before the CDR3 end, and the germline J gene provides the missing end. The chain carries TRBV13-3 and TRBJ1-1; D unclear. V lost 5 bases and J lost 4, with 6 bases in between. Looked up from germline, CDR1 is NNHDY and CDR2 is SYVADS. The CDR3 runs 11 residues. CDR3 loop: CASRTFTEVFF. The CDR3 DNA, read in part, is TGTGCCAGCAGGACATTCACA.

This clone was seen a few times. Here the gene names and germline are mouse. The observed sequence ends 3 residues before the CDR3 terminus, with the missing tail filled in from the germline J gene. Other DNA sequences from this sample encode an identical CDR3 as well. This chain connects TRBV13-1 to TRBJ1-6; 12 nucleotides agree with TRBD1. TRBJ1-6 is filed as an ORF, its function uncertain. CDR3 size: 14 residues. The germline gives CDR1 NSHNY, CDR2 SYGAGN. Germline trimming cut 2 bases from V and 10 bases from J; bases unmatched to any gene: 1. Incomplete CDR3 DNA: TGTGCCAGCAGTGAAGGGACAGGGGGCTCGCCC. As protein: CASSEGTGGSP. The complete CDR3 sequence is CASSEGTGGSPLYF.

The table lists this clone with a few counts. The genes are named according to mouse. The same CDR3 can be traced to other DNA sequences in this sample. CDR3 sequence reads: CAWSLSGGANSDYTF. The CDR3 bases that were read are TGTGCCTGGAGTCTCTCAGGGGGTGCAAACTCC. This chain connects TRBV31 to TRBJ1-2; 7 nucleotides agree with TRBD1. Read sequence stops 4 residues before the CDR3 end, and the germline J gene provides the missing end. Germline assignment: CDR1 GKSSPN and CDR2 SITVG. V gave up 0 bases and J gave up 0 bases; unmatched junction bases: 4. This CDR3 contains 15 residues.

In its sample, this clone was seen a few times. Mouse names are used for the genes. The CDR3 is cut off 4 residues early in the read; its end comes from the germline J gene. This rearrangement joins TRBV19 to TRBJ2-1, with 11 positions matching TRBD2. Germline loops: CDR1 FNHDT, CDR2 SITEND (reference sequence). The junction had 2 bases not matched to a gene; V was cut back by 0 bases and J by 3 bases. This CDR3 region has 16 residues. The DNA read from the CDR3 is TGTGCCAGCAGTATAGGGGGACTGGGGGTCTATGCT. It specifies CASSIGGLGVYA. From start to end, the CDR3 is CASSIGGLGVYAEQFF. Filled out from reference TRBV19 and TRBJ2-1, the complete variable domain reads GGIITQTPKFLIGQEGQKLTLKCQQNFNHDTMYWYRQDSGKGLRLIYYSITENDLQKGDLSEGYDASREKKSSFSLTVTSAQKNEMAVFLCASSIGGLGVYAEQFFGPGTRLTVL.

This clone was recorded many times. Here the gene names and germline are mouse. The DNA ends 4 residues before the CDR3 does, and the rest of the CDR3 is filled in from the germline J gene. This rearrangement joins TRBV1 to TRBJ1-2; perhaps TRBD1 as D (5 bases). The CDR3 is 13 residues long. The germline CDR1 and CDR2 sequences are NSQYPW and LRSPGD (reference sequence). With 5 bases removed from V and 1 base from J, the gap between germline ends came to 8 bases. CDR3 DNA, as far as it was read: TGCACCTGCAGTCCAACAGGAAACTCC. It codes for CTCSPTGNS. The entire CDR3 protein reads CTCSPTGNSDYTF. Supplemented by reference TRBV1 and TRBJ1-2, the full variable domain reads VTLLEQNPRWRLVPRGQAVNLRCILKNSQYPWMSWYQQDLQKQLQWLFTLRSPGDKEVKSLPGADYLATRVTDTELRLQVANMSQGRTLYCTCSPTGNSDYTFGSGTRLLVI.

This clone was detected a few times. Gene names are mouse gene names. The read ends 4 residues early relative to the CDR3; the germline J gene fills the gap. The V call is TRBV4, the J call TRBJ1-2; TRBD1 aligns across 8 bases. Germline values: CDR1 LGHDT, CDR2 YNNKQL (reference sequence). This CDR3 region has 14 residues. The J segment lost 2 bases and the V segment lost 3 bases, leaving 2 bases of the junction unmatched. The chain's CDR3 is CASSYRGLNSDYTF. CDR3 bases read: TGTGCCAGCAGCTACAGGGGGCTGAACTCC.

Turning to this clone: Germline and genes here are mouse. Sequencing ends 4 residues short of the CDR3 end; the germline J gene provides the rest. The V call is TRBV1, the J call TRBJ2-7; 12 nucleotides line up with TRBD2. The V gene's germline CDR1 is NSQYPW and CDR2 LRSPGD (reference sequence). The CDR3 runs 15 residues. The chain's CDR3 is CTCRPPGLGGYEQYF. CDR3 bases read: TGCACCTGCAGGCCCCCGGGACTGGGGGGATAT.

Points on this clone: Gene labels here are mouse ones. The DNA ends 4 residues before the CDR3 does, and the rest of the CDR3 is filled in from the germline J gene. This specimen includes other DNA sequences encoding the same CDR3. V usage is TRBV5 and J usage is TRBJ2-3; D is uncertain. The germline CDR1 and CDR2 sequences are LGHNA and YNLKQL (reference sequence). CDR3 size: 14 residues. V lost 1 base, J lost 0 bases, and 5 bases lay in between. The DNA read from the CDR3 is TGTGCCAGCAGCCAAGGTAACAGTGCAGAA. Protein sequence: CASSQGNSAE. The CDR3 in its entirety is CASSQGNSAETLYF.

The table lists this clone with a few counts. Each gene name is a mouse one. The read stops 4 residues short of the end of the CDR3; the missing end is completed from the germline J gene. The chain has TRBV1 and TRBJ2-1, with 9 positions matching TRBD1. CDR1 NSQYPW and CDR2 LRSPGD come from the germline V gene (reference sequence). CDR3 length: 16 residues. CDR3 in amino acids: CTCSAPPGTGLAEQFF. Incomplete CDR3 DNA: TGCACCTGCAGTGCCCCTCCCGGGACAGGGCTGGCT.

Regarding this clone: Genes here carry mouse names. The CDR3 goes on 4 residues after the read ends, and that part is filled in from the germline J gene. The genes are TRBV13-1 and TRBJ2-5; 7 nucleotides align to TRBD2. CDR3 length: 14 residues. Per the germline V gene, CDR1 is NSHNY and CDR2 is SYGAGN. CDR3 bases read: TGTGCCAGCAGTGAAATACTGGGGAGGGAC. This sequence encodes CASSEILGRD. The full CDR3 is CASSEILGRDTQYF.

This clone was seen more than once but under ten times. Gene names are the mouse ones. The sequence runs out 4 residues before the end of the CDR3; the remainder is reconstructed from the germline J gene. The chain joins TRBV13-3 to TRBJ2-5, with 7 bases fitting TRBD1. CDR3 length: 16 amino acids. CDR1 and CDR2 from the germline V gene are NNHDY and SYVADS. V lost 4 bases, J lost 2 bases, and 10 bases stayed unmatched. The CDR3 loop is CASSPLTGRGQDTQYF. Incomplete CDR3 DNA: TGTGCCAGCAGTCCTCTGACAGGGAGGGGCCAAGAC. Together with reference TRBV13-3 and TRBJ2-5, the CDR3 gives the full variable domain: EAAVTQSPRSKVAVTGGKVTLSCHQTNNHDYMYWYRQDTGHGLRLIHYSYVADSTEKGDIPDGYKASRPSQENFSLILELASLSQTAVYFCASSPLTGRGQDTQYFGPGTRLLVL.

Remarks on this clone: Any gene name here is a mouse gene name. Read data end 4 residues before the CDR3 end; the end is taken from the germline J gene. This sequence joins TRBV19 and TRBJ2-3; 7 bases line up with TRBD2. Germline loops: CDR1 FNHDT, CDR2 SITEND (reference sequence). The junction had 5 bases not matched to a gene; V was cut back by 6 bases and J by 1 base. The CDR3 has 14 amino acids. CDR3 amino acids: CASIPDWGAETLYF. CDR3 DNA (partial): TGTGCCAGCATTCCCGACTGGGGTGCAGAA.

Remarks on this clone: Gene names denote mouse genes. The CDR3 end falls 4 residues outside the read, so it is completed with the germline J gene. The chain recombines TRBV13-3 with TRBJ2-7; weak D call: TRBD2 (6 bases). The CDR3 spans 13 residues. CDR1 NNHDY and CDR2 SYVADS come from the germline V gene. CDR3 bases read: TGTGCCAGCAGTGATGCCTGGGGCGAT. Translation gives CASSDAWGD. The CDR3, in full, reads CASSDAWGDEQYF.

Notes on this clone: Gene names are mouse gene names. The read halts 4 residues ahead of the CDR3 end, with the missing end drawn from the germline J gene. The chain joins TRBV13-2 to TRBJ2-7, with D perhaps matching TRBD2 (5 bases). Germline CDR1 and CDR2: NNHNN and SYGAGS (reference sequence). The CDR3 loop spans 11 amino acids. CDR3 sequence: CASALDYEQYF. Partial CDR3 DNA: TGTGCCAGCGCACTGGATTAT.

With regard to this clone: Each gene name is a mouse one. CDR3 bases read: TGTGCCAGCAGTCACGGACAGGGAGGCTCC. This encodes CASSHGQGGS. In full, the CDR3 is CASSHGQGGSDYTF. This chain connects TRBV19 to TRBJ1-2; the match to TRBD1 covers 8 bases. Coverage ceases 4 residues before the CDR3 finishes, and the germline J gene fills in the end. Unmatched junction bases numbered 6, after V lost 4 bases and J lost 4 bases. This CDR3 spans 14 amino acids. Germline assignment: CDR1 FNHDT and CDR2 SITEND (reference sequence).

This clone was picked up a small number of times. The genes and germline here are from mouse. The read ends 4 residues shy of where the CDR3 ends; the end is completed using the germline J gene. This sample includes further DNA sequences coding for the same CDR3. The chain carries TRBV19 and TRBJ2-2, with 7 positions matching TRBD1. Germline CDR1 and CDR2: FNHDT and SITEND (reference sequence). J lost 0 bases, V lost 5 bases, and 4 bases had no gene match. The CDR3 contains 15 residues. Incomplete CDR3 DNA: TGTGCCAGCAGACGGGACAGAGCAAACACCGGG. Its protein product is CASRRDRANTG. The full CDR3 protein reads CASRRDRANTGQLYF.